The clone carrying this T cell receptor (beta chain) appeared many times. Antigen: not known. Ophthalmopathy patients had Clinical Activity Score at least 3, NOSPECS grade at least 4, duration under 3 months. Patients were excluded for uncontrolled infection, other autoimmune disease, pregnancy or lactation. This specimen belongs to a study of T cells in Graves' hyperthyroidism and ophthalmopathy. Notes on the study in general: Most clonotypes expanded in the thyroid (above 0.001) were also present in blood.

The CDR3 is 14 amino acids. V dropped 7 bases and J dropped 8 bases, with 15 bases sitting between them. TCR beta CDR3 regions were amplified from RNA transcripts. HTBI primers drove first-round RT-PCR of the TCR CDR3. TCRdb analysed the multiplex PCR reads with MiXCR anew, one entry per CDR3 protein. The sample holds a few hundred thousand distinct CDR3 sequences; roughly 15% are singletons and the top ten take roughly a fifth. The sample taken for sequencing was blood. This chain links TRBV12-3 or TRBV12-4 with TRBJ1-6, with a weak D call TRBD1 (5 bases). This TCR derives from a woman in her sixties with Graves' ophthalmopathy. The CDR3, as DNA: TGTGCCAGCAACCGGGACCCGCGGGATTCACCCCTCCACTTT. Its protein is CASNRDPRDSPLHF.